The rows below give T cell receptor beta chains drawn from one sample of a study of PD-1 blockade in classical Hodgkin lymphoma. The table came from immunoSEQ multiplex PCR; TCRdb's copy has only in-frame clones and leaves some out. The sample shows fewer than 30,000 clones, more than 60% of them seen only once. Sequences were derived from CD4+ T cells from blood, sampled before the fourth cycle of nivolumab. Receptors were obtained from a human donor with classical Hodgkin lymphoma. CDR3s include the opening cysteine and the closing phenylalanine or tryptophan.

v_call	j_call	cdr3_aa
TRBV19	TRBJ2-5	CATSSGRLAPFLDQETQYF
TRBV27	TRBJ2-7	CASSLIGQGLYEQYF
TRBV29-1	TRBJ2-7	CSVLRDTDYEQYF
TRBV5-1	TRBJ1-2	CASDTGRGDYGYTF
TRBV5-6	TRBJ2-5	CASSLSRETQYF
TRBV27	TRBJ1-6	CASSWDREGNSPLHF
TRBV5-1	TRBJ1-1	CASSLGLAAAEAFF
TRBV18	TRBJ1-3	CASSPLWQGVSGNTIYF
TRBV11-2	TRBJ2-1	CASSLGAGAYNEQFF
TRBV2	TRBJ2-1	CASRQEVNEQFF
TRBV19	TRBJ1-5	CASSIIGITGSNQPQHF
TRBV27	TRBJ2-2	CASSLSIGSGGAGELFF
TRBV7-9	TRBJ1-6	CASSLEDRVGHNSPLHF
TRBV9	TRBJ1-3	CASSAVVGTEAHSGNTIYF
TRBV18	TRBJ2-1	CASSPTGYNEQFF
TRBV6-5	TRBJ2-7	CASSETGGFYEQYF
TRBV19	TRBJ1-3	CATAPPLGVEAGNTIYF
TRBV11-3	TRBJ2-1	CASSRQGEPYNEQFF
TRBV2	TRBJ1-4	CASSDRPNEKLFF
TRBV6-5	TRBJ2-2	CASRRVAEAGELFF
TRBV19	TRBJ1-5	CASSILQGAGQPQHF
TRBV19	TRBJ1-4	CASSIYYEATNEKLFF
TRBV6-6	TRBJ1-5	CASSYSYPMIGGAQHF